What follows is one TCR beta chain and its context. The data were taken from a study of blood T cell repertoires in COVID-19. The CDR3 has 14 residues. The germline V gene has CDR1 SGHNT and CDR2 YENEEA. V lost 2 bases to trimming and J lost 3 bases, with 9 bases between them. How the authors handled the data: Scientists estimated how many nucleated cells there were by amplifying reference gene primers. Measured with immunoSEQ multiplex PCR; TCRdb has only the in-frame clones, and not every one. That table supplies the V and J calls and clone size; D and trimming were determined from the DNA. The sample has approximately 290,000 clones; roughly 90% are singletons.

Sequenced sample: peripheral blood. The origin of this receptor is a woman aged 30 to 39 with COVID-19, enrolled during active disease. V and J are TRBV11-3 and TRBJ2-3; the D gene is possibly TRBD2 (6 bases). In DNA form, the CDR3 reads TGTGCCAGCAGCTTAACGGGGGAAACAGATACGCAGTATTTT. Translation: CASSLTGETDTQYF.